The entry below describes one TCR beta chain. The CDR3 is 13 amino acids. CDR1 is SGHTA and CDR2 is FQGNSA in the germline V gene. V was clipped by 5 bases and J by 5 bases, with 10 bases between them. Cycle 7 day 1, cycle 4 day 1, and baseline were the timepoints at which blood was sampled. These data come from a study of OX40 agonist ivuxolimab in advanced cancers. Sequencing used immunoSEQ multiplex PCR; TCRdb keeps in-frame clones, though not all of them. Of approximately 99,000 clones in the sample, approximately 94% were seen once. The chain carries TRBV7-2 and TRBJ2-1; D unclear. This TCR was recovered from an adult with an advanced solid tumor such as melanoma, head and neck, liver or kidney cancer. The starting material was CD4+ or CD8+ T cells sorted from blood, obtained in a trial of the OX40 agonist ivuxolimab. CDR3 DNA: TGTGCCAGCAGCCGTGACACTGACAATGAGCAGTTCTTC. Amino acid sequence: CASSRDTDNEQFF.